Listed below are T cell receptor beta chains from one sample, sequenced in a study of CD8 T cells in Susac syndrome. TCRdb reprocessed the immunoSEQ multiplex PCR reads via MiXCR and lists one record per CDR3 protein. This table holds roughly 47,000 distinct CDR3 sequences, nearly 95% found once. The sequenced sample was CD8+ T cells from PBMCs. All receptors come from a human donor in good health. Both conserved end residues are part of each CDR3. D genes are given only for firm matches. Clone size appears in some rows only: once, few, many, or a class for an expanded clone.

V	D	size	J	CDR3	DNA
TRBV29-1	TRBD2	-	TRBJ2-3	CSVALAGLAGGTQYF	TGCAGCGTTGCCCTCGCGGGACTAGCGGGAGGTACGCAGTATTTT
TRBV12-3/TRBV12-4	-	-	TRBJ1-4	CASSGPTGYNEKLFF	TGTGCCAGCAGTGGCCCGACAGGATATAATGAAAAACTGTTTTTT
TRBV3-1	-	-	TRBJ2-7	CASSQDQGASFSYEQYF	TGTGCCAGCAGCCAAGATCAGGGAGCGTCATTCTCCTACGAGCAGTACTTC
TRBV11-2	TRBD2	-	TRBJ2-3	CASSETSGRTDTQYF	TGTGCCAGCAGCGAGACTAGCGGGAGAACAGATACGCAGTATTTT
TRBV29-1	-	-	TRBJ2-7	CSVELGHNSYEQYF	TGCAGCGTTGAATTGGGGCACAACTCCTACGAGCAGTACTTC
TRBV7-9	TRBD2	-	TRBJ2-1	CASNPYSGRGLGYNEQFF	TGTGCCAGCAACCCCTATAGCGGGCGGGGTTTGGGCTACAATGAGCAGTTCTTC
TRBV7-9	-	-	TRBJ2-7	CASSPYVGSPYEQYF	TGTGCCAGCAGCCCATATGTAGGGAGCCCCTACGAGCAGTACTTC
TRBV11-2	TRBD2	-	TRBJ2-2	CASSPEAGGLTGELFF	TGTGCCAGCAGCCCAGAGGCGGGAGGGTTAACCGGGGAGCTGTTTTTT
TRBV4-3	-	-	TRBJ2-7	CASSQDFRGHYEQYF	TGCGCCAGCAGCCAAGATTTCCGGGGGCACTACGAGCAGTACTTC
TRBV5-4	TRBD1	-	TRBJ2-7	CASSPGQGASYEQYF	TGTGCCAGCAGTCCCGGACAGGGGGCCTCCTACGAGCAGTACTTC
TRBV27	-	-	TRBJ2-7	CASSLGGTTYEQYF	TGTGCCAGCAGTTTAGGGGGGACCACCTACGAGCAGTACTTC
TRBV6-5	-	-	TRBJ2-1	CASSHRDPVYNEQFF	TGTGCCAGCAGCCATCGGGACCCGGTATACAATGAGCAGTTCTTC
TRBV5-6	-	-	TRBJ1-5	CASSLWNSNQPQHF	TGTGCCAGCAGCTTATGGAATAGCAATCAGCCCCAGCATTTT
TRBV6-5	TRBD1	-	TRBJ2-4	CASSYSGTGLYF	TGTGCCAGCAGTTACTCCGGGACAGGGCTGTACTTC
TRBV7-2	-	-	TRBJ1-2	CASSLAPGNPYGYTF	TGTGCCAGCAGCTTAGCGCCAGGGAATCCCTATGGCTACACCTTC
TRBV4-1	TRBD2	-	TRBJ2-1	CASSQGTSGSSSSYNEQFF	TGCGCCAGCAGCCAAGGAACTAGCGGGAGCTCAAGCTCCTACAATGAGCAGTTCTTC
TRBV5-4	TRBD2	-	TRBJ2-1	CASSAGTSGRANNEQFF	TGTGCCAGCAGTGCCGGGACTAGCGGGAGGGCCAACAATGAGCAGTTCTTC
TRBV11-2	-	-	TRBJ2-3	CASSLVGTGGTDTQYF	TGTGCCAGCAGCTTAGTGGGGACCGGGGGCACAGATACGCAGTATTTT
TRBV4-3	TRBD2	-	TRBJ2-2	CASSQDSGLNTGELFF	TGCGCCAGCAGCCAAGATTCGGGACTAAACACCGGGGAGCTGTTTTTT
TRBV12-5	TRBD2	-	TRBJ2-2	CASGPLQREGPNTGELFF	TGTGCTAGTGGGCCCCTCCAGCGGGAGGGCCCGAACACCGGGGAGCTGTTTTTT
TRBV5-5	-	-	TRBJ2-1	CASSLLQGPYNEQFF	TGTGCCAGCAGCTTGTTACAAGGCCCCTACAATGAGCAGTTCTTC
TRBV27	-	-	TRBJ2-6	CASSLRDASSGANVLTF	TGTGCCAGCAGTCTCCGGGACGCGAGCTCTGGGGCCAACGTCCTGACTTTC
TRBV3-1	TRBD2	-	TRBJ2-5	CASSQDRASGQETQYF	TGTGCCAGCAGCCAAGATCGGGCTAGCGGACAAGAGACCCAGTACTTC
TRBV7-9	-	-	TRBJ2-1	CASSLGDTEQFF	TGTGCCAGCAGCTTAGGGGACACCGAGCAGTTCTTC
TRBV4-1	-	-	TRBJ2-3	CASSQSGSDTDTQYF	TGCGCCAGCAGCCAAAGTGGGTCGGACACAGATACGCAGTATTTT
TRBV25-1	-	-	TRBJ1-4	CASRPGRAGEKLFF	TGTGCCAGCAGACCGGGACGCGCAGGAGAAAAACTGTTTTTT
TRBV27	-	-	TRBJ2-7	CASSLLGQGGGEQYF	TGTGCCAGCAGTTTATTAGGGCAGGGGGGGGGCGAGCAGTACTTC
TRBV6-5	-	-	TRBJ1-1	CASTLLDLLGTEAFF	TGTGCCAGCACACTTTTGGACCTCCTGGGCACTGAAGCTTTCTTT
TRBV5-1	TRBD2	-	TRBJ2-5	CASSTGLAGDPYQETQYF	TGCGCCAGCAGCACCGGACTAGCGGGAGACCCGTACCAAGAGACCCAGTACTTC
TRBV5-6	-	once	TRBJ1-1	CASRVWMDTEAFF	TGTGCCAGCAGGGTCTGGATGGACACTGAAGCTTTCTTT
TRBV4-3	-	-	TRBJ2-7	CASSQDWRGQAYEQYF	TGCGCCAGCAGCCAAGATTGGAGGGGTCAGGCCTACGAGCAGTACTTC
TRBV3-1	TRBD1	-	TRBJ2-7	CASSPGTGAYEQYF	TGTGCCAGCAGCCCCGGGACAGGGGCCTACGAGCAGTACTTC
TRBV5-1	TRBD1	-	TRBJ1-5	CASSPIVRDRGSNQPQHF	TGCGCCAGCAGTCCTATTGTCCGGGACAGGGGTTCAAATCAGCCCCAGCATTTT
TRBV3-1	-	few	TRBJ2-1	CASSPGRRRHEQFF	TGTGCCAGCAGCCCTGGACGCCGGCGGCATGAGCAGTTCTTC
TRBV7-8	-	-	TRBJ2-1	CASSPAPNRDEQFF	TGTGCCAGCAGTCCAGCCCCTAATCGCGATGAGCAGTTCTTC
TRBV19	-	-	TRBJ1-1	CASSIFSTELRGKNTEAFF	TGTGCCAGTAGTATATTCTCGACAGAGCTTAGAGGGAAAAACACTGAAGCTTTCTTT
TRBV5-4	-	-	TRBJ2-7	CASSKAGVTYEQYF	TGTGCCAGCAGCAAAGCCGGGGTCACCTACGAGCAGTACTTC
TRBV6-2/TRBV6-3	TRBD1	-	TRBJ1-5	CASSGGISRGPNQPQHF	TGTGCCAGCAGTGGAGGTATAAGCAGGGGGCCTAATCAGCCCCAGCATTTT
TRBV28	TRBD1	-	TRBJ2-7	CASSSDGTGIYEQYF	TGTGCCAGCAGTTCAGACGGGACAGGTATATACGAGCAGTACTTC
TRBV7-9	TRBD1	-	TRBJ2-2	CASSSPDRGTGGELFF	TGTGCCAGCAGCTCCCCTGACAGGGGGACGGGCGGGGAGCTGTTTTTT
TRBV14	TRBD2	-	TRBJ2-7	CASSQDQLADYEQYF	TGTGCCAGCAGCCAAGATCAACTAGCGGACTACGAGCAGTACTTC
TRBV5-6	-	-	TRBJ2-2	CASSPGTGELFF	TGTGCCAGCAGCCCAGGGACCGGGGAGCTGTTTTTT
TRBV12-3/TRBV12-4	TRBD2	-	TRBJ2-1	CASSLISGLGDGEQFF	TGTGCCAGCAGTTTAATCTCGGGACTAGGAGACGGTGAGCAGTTCTTC
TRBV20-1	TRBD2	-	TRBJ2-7	CSALYGRHDEQYF	TGCAGTGCGTTATACGGGAGGCACGACGAGCAGTACTTC
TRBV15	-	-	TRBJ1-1	CATSRRLVGRLMNTEAFF	TGTGCCACCAGCAGACGACTGGTGGGGAGACTGATGAACACTGAAGCTTTCTTT